Below, one TCR beta chain is given with its context. The data were obtained in a study of blood T cell repertoires in COVID-19. Study-wide context: The origin of the acute and convalescent COVID-19 samples was the United States, Italy and Spain. PBMCs, B-cell-depleted T cells, or T cells were the source of the cDNA or gDNA that made up the material.

This CDR3 region has 16 residues. Clones were sequenced by immunoSEQ multiplex PCR, and TCRdb holds only the in-frame ones, with some missing. The data show around 300,000 clones, with about 91% seen just once and 1.5% to 2% held by the top ten. The V and J genes are TRBV21-1 and TRBJ2-7; TRBD1, the D gene given by the table, was not confirmed from the DNA. TRBV21-1 is a known pseudogene. Material for sequencing was peripheral blood. The TCR originated in a woman younger than 45 with COVID-19, enrolled during active disease. CDR3 protein: CASSKKGDPSSYEQYV. The CDR3 bases are TGTGCCAGCAGCAAGAAAGGGGATCCTAGCTCCTACGAGCAGTACGTC.